This T cell receptor (beta chain) was documented in a study of T cell responses to AZD1222 COVID-19 vaccine. General observations from the study: Following two doses of AZD1222, Spike-specific TCR breadth and depth rose. Females made up more of the donors, who were largely white British, and clonal diversity may have come out too low. Nearly half of unique spike-specific TCRs reportedly avoided B.1.351 and B.1.1.7 mutated regions. Seropositive status at baseline applied to only six AZD1222 recipients.

The CDR3 totals 14 residues. V shed 3 bases, J shed 7 bases, and the junction held 4 bases outside the gene matches. Germline lookup yields CDR1 SSHAT and CDR2 FNYEAQ (reference sequence). Clones were read by immunoSEQ multiplex PCR, and TCRdb kept only the in-frame ones, dropping some. The data show nearly 200,000 clones, 80% to 95% seen once. Remarks on this clone: What it recognizes is unknown.

The specimen comprised peripheral blood, sampled 28 days after the second AZD1222 dose. The TCR sequence derives from an adult who received the AZD1222 COVID-19 vaccine. The chain has TRBV7-7 and TRBJ2-7; 12 bases map to TRBD1. CDR3 in DNA: TGTGCCAGCAGCTTGGGACAGGGGGCTTTTGAGCAGTACTTC. It codes for CASSLGQGAFEQYF.